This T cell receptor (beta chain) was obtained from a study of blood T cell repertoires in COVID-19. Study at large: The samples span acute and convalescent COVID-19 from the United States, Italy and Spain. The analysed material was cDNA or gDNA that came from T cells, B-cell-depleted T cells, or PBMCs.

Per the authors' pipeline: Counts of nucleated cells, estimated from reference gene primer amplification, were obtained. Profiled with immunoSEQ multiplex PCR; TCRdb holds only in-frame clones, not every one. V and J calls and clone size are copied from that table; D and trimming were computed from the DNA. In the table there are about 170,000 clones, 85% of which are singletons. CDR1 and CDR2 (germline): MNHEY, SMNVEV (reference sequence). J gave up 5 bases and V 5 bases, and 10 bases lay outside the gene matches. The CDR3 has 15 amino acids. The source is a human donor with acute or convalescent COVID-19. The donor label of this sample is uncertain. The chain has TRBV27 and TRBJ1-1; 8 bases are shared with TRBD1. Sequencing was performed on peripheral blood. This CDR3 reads CASSPYRTGQTEAFF. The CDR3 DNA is TGTGCCAGCAGTCCCTATCGGACAGGGCAGACTGAAGCTTTCTTT.